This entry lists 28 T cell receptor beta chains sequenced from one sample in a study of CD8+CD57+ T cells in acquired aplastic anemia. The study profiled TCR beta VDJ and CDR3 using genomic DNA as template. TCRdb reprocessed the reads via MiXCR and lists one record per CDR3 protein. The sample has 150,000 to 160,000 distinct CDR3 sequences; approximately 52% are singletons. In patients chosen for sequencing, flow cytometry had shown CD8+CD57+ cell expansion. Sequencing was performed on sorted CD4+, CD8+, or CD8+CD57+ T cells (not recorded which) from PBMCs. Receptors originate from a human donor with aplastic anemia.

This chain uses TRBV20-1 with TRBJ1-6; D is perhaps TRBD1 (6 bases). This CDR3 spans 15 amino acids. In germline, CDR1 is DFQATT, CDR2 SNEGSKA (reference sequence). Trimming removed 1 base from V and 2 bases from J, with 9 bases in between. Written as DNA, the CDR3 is TGCAGTGCTAGAGGCGACAGGACCTATAATTCACCCCTCCACTTT. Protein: CSARGDRTYNSPLHF.

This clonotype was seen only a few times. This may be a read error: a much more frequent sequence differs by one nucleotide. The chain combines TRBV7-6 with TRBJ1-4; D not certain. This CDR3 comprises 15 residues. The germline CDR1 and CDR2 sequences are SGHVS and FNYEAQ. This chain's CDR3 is CASSPSGATNEKLLF. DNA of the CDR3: TGTGCCAGCAGCCCTTCAGGTGCAACTAATGAAAAACTGCTTTTT.

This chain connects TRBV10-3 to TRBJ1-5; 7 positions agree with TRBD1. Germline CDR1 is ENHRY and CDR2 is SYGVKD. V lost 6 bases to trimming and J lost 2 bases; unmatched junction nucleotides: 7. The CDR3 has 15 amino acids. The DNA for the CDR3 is TGTGCCATCAGGAACGGGACAGTAGGCAATCAGCCCCAGCATTTT. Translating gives CAIRNGTVGNQPQHF.

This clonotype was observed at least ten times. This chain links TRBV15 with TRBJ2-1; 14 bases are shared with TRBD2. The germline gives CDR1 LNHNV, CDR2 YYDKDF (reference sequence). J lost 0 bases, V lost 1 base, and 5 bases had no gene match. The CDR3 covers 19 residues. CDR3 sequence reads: CATSRGGTSGGPSYNEQFF. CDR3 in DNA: TGTGCCACCAGCAGAGGTGGGACTAGCGGGGGCCCCTCCTACAATGAGCAGTTCTTC.

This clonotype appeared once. CDR3 coding DNA: TGCAGCAGTTACTCGGATCCTACAGATACGCAGTATTTT. This gives the protein CSSYSDPTDTQYF. The J gene is TRBJ2-3, the V gene TRBV29-1; D remains unclear. V lost 8 bases and J 3 bases, leaving 15 bases between the germline ends. CDR1 and CDR2 (germline): SQVTM, ANQGSEA. The CDR3 covers 13 residues.

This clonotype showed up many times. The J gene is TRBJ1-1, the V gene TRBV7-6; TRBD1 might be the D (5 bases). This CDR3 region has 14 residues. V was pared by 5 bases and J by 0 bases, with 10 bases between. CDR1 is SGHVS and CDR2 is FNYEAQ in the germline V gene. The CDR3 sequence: CASSLRDLNTEAFF. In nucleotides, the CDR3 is TGTGCCAGCAGCCTCCGGGACTTGAACACTGAAGCTTTCTTT.

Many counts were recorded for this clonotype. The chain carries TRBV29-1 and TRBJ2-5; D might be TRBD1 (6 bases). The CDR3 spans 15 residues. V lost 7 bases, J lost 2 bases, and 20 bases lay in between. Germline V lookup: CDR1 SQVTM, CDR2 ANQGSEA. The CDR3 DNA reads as TGCAGCGCCCCTCAGAGGCAGGGGAGACAAGAGACCCAGTACTTC. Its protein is CSAPQRQGRQETQYF.

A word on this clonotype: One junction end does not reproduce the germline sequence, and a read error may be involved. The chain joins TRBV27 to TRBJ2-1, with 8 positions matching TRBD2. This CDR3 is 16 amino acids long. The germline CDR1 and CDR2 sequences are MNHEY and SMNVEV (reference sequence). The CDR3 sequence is CASSFSAGVSYDEQFF. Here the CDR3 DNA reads TGTGCCAGCAGTTTCTCAGCGGGGGTATCCTACGATGAGCAGTTCTTC.

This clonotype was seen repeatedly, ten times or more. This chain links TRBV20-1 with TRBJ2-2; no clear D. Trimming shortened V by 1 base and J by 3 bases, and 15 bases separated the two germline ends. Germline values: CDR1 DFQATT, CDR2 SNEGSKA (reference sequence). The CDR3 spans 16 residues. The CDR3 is CSARATPSSDTGELFF. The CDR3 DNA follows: TGCAGTGCTAGAGCCACGCCCAGCAGCGACACCGGGGAGCTGTTTTTT.

CDR3 protein: CASSQGTGNEQFF. In nucleotides, the CDR3 is TGTGCCAGCAGCCAGGGGACAGGCAATGAGCAGTTCTTC. This chain joins TRBV5-5 and TRBJ2-1, with 8 bases lining up with TRBD1. CDR3 length: 13 amino acids. Per germline, CDR1 SGHKS and CDR2 YYEKEE (reference sequence). Losses at the gene ends were 4 bases for V and 6 bases for J; bases not matched to a gene: 3.

As DNA, the CDR3 is TGTGCCAGTAGTATCTTTATAAAGAGCTCTGGAAACACCATATATTTT. It yields the protein CASSIFIKSSGNTIYF. The genes are TRBV19 and TRBJ1-3; D is undetermined. Trimming cost V 3 bases and J 0 bases, with 12 bases left between them. The germline V gene has CDR1 LNHDA and CDR2 SQIVND (reference sequence). This CDR3 contains 16 residues.

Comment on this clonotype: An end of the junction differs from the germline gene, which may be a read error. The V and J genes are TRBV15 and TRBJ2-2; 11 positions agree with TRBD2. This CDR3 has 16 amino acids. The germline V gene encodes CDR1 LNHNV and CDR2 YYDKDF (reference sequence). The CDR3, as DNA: TGTGCCACCAGCGGAGATAGCGGGAGGGCCACCGGGGAGCTGTTTTTT. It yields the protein CATSGDSGRATGELFF.

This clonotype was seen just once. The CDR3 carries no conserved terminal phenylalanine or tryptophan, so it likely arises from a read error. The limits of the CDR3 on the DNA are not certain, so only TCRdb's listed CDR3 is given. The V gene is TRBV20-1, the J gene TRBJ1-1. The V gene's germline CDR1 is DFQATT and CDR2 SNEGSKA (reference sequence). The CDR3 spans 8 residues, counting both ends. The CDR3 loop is CSAPQGPP.

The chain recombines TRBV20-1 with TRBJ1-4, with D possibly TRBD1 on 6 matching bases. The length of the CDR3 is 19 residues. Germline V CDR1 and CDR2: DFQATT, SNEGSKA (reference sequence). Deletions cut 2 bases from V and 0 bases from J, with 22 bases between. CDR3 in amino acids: CSARTPRGGREATNEKLFF. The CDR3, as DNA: TGCAGTGCTAGAACCCCAAGGGGGGGGAGAGAGGCAACTAATGAAAAACTGTTTTTT.

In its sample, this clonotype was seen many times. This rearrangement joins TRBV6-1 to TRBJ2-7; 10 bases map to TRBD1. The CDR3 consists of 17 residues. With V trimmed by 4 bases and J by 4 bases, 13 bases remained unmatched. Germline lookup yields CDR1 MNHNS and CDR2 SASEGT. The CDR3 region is CASSAGQGISPNYEQYF. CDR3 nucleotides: TGTGCCAGCAGTGCGGGACAGGGGATATCCCCCAATTACGAGCAGTACTTC.

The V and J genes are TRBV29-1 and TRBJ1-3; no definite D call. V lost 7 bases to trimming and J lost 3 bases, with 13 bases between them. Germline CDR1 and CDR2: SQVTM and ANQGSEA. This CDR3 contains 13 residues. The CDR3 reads CSARGEGGNTIYF. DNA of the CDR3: TGCAGCGCCCGAGGCGAGGGTGGAAACACCATATATTTT.

CDR3 coding DNA: TGTGCCAGTAGTCCGCAGGGATTCTCTGAAGCTTTCTTT. It encodes CASSPQGFSEAFF. The chain has TRBV19 and TRBJ1-1, with D maybe TRBD1 (5 bases). The CDR3 sequence is 13 residues long. CDR1 and CDR2 from the germline V gene are LNHDA and SQIVND (reference sequence). Trimming took 5 bases from V and 6 from J, leaving 13 bases between them.

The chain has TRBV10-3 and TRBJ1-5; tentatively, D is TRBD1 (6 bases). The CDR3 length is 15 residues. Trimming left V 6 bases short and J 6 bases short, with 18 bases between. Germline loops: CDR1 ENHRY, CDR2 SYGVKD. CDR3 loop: CAISDGTTLSQPQHF. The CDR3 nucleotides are TGTGCCATCAGCGACGGGACAACCCTTTCTCAGCCCCAGCATTTT.

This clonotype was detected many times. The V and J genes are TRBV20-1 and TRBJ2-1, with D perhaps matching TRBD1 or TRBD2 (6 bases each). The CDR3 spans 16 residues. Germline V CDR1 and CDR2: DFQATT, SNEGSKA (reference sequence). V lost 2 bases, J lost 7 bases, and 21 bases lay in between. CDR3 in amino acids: CSARSVEGGQGNEQFF. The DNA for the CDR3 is TGCAGTGCTAGATCCGTCGAGGGGGGCCAAGGGAATGAGCAGTTCTTC.

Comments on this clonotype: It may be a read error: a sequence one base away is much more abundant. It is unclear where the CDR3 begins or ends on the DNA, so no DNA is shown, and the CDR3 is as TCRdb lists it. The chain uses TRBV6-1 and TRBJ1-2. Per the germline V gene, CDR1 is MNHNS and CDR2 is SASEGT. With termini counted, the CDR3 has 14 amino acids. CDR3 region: CASGVAEGSYGHTF.

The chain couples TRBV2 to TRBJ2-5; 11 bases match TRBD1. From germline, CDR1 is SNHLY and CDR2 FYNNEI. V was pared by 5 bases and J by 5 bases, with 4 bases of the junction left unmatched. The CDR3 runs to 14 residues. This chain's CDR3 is CASSLDRGQETQYF. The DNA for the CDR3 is TGTGCCAGCAGTTTGGACAGGGGGCAGGAGACCCAGTACTTC.

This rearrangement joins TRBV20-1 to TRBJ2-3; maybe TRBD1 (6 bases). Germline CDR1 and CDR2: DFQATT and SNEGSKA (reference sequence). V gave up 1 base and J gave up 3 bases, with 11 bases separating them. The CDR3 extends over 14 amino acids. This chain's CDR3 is CSARVWGQTDTQYF. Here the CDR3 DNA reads TGCAGTGCTAGAGTATGGGGGCAAACAGATACGCAGTATTTT.

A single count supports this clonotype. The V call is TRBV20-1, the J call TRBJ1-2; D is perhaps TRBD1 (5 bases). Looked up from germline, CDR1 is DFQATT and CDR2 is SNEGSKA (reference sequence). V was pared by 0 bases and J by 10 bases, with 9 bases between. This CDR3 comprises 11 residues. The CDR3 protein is CSARDLGTYTF. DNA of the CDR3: TGCAGTGCTAGAGATCTAGGGACCTACACCTTC.

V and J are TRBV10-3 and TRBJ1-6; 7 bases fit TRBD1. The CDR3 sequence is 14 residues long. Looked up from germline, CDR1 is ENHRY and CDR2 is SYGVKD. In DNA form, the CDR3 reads TGTGCGAACAGGGACAGCTCCTATAATTCACCCCTCCACTTT. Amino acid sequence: CANRDSSYNSPLHF.

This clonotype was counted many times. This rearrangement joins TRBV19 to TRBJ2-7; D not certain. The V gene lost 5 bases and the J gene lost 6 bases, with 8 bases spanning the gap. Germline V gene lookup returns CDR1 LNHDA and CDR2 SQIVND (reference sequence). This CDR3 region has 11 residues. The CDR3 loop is CASSFRAEQYF. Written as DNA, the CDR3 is TGTGCCAGTAGTTTTAGGGCCGAGCAGTACTTC. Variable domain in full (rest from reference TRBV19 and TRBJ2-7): DGGITQSPKYLFRKEGQNVTLSCEQNLNHDAMYWYRQDPGQGLRLIYYSQIVNDFQKGDIAEGYSVSREKKESFPLTVTSAQKNPTAFYLCASSFRAEQYFGPGTRLTVT.

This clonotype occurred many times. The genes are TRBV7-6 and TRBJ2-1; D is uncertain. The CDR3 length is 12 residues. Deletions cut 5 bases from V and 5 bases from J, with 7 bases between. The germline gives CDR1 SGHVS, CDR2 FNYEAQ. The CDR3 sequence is CASSPWDNEQFF. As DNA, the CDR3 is TGTGCCAGCAGCCCATGGGACAATGAGCAGTTCTTC.

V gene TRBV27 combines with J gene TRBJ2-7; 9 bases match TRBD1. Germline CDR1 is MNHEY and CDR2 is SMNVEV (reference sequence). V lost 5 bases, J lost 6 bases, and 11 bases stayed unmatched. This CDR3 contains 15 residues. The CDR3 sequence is CASSLLRTGVREQYF. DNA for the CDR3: TGTGCCAGCAGTCTCCTTCGGACAGGGGTACGCGAGCAGTACTTC.

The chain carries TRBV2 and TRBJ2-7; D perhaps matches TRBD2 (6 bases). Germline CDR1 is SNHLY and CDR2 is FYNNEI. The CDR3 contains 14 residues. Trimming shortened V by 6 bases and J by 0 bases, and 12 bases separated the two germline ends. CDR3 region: CASSLSGSSYEQYF. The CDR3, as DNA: TGTGCCAGCAGCCTTAGCGGCTCCTCCTACGAGCAGTACTTC.